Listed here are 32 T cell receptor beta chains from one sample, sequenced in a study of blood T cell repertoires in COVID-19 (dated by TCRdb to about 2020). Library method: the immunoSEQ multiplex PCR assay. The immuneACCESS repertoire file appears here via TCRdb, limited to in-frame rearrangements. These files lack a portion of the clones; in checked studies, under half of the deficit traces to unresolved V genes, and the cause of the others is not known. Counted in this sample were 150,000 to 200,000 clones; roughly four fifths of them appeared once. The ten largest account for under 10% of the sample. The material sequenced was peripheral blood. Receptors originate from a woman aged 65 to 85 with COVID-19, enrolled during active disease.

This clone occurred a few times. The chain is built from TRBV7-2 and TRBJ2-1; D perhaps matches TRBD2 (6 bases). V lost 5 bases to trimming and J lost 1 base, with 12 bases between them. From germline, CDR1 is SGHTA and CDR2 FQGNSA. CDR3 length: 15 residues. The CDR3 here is CASSPGSGSYNEQFF. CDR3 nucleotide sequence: TGTGCCAGCAGCCCCGGTAGCGGATCCTACAATGAGCAGTTCTTC.

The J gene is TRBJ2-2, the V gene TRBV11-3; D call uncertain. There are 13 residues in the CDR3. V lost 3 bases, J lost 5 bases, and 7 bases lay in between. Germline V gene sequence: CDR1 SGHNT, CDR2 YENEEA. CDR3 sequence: CASSLSRTGELFF. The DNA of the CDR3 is TGTGCCAGCAGCTTGAGTAGAACCGGGGAGCTGTTTTTT.

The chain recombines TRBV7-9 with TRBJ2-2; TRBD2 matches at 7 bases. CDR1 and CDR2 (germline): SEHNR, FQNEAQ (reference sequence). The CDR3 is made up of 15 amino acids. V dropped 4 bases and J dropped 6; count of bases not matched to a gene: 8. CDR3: CASSSHGRRSGELFF. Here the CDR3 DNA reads TGTGCCAGCAGCTCCCACGGGAGGAGGTCCGGGGAGCTGTTTTTT. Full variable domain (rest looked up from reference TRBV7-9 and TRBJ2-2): DTGVSQNPRHKITKRGQNVTFRCDPISEHNRLYWYRQTLGQGPEFLTYFQNEAQLEKSRLLSDRFSAERPKGSFSTLEIQRTEQGDSAMYLCASSSHGRRSGELFFGEGSRLTVL.

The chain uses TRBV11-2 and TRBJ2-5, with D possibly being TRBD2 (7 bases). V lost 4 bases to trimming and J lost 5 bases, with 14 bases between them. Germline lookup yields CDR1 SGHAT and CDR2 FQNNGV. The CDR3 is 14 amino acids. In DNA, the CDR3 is TGTGCCAGCAGCTCCGGAACGGGGGGCGAGACCCAGTACTTC. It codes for CASSSGTGGETQYF.

Written as DNA, the CDR3 is TGTGCCAGTAGGGGTCTAGCGGACTCCTACGAGCAGTACTTC. This encodes CASRGLADSYEQYF. The chain couples TRBV19 to TRBJ2-7; TRBD2 matches 7 bases. Trimming at V came to 6 bases and at J to 0 bases, leaving 5 bases not matched to a gene. Germline loops: CDR1 LNHDA, CDR2 SQIVND (reference sequence). CDR3 length equals 14 residues.

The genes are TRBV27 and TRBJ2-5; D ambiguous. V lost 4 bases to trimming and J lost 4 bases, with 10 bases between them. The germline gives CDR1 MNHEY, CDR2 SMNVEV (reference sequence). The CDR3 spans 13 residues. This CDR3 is CASSSLILETQYF. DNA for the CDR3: TGTGCCAGCAGTTCCCTAATCTTAGAGACCCAGTACTTC.

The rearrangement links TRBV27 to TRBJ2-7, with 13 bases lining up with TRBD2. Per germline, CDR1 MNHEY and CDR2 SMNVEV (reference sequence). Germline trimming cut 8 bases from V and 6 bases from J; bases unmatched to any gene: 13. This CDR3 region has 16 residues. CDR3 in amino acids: CASRSGTSGISAEQYF. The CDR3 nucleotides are TGTGCCAGCCGCTCCGGGACTAGCGGGATTTCCGCCGAGCAGTACTTC.

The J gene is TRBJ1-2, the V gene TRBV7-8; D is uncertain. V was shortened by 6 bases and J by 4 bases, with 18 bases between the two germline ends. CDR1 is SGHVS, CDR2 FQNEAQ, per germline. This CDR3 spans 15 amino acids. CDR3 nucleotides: TGTGCCAGCAGTTTGGGGAGGGAGAGTTTCTATGGCTACACCTTC. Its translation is CASSLGRESFYGYTF.

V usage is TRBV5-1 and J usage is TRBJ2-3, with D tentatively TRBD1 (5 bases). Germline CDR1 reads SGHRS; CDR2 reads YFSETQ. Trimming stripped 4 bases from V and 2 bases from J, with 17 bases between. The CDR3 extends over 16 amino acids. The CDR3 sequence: CASSRTTGPSTDTQYF. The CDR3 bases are TGCGCCAGCAGCCGTACTACAGGACCCTCCACAGATACGCAGTATTTT. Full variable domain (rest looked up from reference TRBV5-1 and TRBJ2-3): KAGVTQTPRYLIKTRGQQVTLSCSPISGHRSVSWYQQTPGQGLQFLFEYFSETQRNKGNFPGRFSGRQFSNSRSEMNVSTLELGDSALYLCASSRTTGPSTDTQYFGPGTRLTVL.

The CDR3 DNA reads as TGTGCCACCAGTTCAGGGACAATGAACACTGAAGCTTTCTTT. Translated, it gives CATSSGTMNTEAFF. The chain has TRBV24-1 and TRBJ1-1; possible D gene TRBD1, 6 bases. The V gene lost 6 bases and the J gene lost 0 bases, with 10 bases spanning the gap. CDR1 is KGHDR and CDR2 is SFDVKD in the germline V gene. CDR3 length: 14 residues.

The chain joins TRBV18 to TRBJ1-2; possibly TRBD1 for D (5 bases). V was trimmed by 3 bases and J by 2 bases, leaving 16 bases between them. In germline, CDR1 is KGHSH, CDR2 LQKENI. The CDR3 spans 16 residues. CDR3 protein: CASSPVGPGRNYGYTF. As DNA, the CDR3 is TGTGCCAGCTCACCCGTCGGGCCAGGGCGGAACTATGGCTACACCTTC.

Written as DNA, the CDR3 is TGTGCATCGGAGGAAAGCAATCAGCCCCAGCATTTT. It is translated as CASEESNQPQHF. The chain recombines TRBV28 with TRBJ1-5, with D hard to call. The CDR3 totals 12 residues. Germline lookup yields CDR1 MDHEN and CDR2 SYDVKM.

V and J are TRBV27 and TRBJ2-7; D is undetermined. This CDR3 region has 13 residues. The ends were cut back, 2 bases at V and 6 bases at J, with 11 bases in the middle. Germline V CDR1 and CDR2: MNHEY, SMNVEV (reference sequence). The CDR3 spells CASSLRSGGEQYF. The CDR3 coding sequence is TGTGCCAGCAGTTTAAGGTCGGGTGGCGAGCAGTACTTC.

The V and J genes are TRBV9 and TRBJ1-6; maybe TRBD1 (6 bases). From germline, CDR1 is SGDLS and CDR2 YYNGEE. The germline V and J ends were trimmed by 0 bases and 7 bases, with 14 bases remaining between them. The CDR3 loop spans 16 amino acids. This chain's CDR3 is CASSVGGQNLNSPLHF. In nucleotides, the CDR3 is TGTGCCAGCAGCGTAGGAGGACAGAACCTAAATTCACCCCTCCACTTT.

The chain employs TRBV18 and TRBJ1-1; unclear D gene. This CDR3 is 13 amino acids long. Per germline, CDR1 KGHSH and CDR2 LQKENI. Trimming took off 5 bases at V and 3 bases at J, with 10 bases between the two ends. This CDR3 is CASSKSRDTEAFF. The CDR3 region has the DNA TGTGCCAGCTCAAAGAGCCGCGACACTGAAGCTTTCTTT.

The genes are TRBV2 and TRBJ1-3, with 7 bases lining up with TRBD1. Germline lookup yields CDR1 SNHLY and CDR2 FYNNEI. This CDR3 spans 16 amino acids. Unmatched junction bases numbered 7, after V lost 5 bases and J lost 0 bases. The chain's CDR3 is CASSQGQLSSGNTIYF. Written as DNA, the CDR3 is TGTGCCAGCAGTCAGGGACAGTTGAGCTCTGGAAACACCATATATTTT. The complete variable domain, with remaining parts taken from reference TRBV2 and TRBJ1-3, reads EPEVTQTPSHQVTQMGQEVILRCVPISNHLYFYWYRQILGQKVEFLVSFYNNEISEKSEIFDDQFSVERPDGSNFTLKIRSTKLEDSAMYFCASSQGQLSSGNTIYFGEGSWLTVV.

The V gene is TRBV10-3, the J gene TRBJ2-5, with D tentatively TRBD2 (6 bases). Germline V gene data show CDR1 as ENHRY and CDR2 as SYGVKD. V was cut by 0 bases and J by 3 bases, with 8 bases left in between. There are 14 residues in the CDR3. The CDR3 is CAISESRGKETQYF. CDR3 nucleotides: TGTGCCATCAGTGAGTCTCGCGGGAAAGAGACCCAGTACTTC.

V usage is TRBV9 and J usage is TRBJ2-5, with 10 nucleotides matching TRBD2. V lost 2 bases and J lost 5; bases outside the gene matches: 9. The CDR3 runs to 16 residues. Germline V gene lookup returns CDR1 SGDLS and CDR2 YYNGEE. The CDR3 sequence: CASSVSSGRAGETQYF. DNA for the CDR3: TGTGCCAGCAGCGTTTCCAGCGGGAGGGCGGGGGAGACCCAGTACTTC.

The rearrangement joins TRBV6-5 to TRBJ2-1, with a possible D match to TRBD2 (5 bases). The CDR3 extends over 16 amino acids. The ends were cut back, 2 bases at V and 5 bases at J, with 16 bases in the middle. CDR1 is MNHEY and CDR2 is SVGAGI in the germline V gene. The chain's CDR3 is CASSYTLAPGDNEQFF. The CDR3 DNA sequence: TGTGCCAGCAGTTACACCCTAGCCCCCGGGGACAATGAGCAGTTCTTC.

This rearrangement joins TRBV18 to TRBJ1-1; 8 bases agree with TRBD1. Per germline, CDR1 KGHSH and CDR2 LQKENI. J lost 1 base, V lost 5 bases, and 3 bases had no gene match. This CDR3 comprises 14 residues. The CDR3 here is CASSKDRGNTEAFF. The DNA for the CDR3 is TGTGCCAGCTCAAAAGACAGGGGGAACACTGAAGCTTTCTTT.

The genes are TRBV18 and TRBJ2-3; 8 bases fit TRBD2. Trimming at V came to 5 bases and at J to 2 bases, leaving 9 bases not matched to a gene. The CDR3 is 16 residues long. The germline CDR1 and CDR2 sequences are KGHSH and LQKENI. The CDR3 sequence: CASSEASGRPTDTQYF. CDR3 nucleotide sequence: TGTGCCAGCTCAGAGGCTAGCGGGCGGCCCACAGATACGCAGTATTTT.

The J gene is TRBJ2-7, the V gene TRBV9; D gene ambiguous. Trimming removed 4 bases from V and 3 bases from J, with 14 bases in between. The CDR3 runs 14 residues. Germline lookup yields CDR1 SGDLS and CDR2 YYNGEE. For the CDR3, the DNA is TGTGCCAGCAGCCCTTACAGTTTGAGCTACGAGCAGTACTTC. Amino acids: CASSPYSLSYEQYF.

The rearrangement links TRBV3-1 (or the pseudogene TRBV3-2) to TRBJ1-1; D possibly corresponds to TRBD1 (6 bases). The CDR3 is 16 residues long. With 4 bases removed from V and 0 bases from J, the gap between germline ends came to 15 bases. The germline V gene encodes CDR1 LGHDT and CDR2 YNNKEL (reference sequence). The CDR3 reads CASSPQGNLMNTEAFF. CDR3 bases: TGTGCCAGCAGCCCCCAGGGGAATCTCATGAACACTGAAGCTTTCTTT.

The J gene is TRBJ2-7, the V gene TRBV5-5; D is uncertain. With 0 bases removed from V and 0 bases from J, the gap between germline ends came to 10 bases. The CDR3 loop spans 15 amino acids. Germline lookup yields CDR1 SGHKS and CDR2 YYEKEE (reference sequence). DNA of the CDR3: TGTGCCAGCAGCTTGGAGACTGCGGCCTCCTACGAGCAGTACTTC. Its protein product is CASSLETAASYEQYF.

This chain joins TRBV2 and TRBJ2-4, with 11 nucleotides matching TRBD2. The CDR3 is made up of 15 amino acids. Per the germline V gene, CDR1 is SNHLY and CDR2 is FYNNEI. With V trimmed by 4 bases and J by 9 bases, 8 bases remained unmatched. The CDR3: CASSVLAGDGGIQYF. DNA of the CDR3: TGTGCCAGCAGTGTACTAGCGGGAGACGGGGGCATTCAGTACTTC.

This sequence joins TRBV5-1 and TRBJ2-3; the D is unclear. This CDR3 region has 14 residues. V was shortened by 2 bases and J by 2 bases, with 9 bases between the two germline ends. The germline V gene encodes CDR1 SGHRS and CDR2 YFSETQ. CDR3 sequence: CASSFGLPTDTQYF. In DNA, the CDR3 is TGCGCCAGCAGCTTTGGGCTACCCACAGATACGCAGTATTTT. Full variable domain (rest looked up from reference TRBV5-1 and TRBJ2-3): KAGVTQTPRYLIKTRGQQVTLSCSPISGHRSVSWYQQTPGQGLQFLFEYFSETQRNKGNFPGRFSGRQFSNSRSEMNVSTLELGDSALYLCASSFGLPTDTQYFGPGTRLTVL.

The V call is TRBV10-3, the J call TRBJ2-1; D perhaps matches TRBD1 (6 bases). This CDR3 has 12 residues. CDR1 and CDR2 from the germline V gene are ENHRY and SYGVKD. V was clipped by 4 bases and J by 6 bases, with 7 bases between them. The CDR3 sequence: CAISVRGNEQFF. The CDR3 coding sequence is TGTGCCATCAGTGTCAGGGGCAATGAGCAGTTCTTC.

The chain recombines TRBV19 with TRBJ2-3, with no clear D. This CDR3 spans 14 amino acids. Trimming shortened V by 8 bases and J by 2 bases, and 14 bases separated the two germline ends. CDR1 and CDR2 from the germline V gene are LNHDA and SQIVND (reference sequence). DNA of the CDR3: TGTGCCAGTGCGTTAAGCGCTCCCACAGATACGCAGTATTTT. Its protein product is CASALSAPTDTQYF.

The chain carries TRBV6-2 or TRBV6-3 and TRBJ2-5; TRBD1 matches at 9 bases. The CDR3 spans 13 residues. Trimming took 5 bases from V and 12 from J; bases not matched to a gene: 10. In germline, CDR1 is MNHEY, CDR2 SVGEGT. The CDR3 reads CASSRTGDRVEYF. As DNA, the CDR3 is TGTGCCAGCAGTCGGACAGGGGATAGGGTCGAGTACTTC.

CDR3 sequence reads: CASSLEPGRNTEAFF. CDR3 nucleotides: TGTGCCAGCAGCTTAGAACCAGGGCGGAACACTGAAGCTTTCTTT. The chain has TRBV7-2 and TRBJ1-1; tentatively, D is TRBD1 (5 bases). The CDR3 totals 15 residues. In germline, CDR1 is SGHTA, CDR2 FQGNSA. V lost 1 base to trimming and J lost 1 base, with 10 bases between them.

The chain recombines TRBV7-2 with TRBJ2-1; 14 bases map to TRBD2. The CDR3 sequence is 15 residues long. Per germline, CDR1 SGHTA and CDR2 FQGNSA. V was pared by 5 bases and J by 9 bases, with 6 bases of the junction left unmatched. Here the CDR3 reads CASSARLAGGPEQFF. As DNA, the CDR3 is TGTGCCAGCAGCGCCCGACTAGCGGGAGGGCCTGAGCAGTTCTTC.

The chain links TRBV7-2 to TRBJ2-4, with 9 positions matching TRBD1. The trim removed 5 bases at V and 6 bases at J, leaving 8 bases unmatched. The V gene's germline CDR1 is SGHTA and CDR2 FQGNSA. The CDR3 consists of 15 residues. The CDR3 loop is CASSIAGQGGNIQYF. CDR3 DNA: TGTGCCAGCAGCATTGCGGGACAGGGAGGAAACATTCAGTACTTC.